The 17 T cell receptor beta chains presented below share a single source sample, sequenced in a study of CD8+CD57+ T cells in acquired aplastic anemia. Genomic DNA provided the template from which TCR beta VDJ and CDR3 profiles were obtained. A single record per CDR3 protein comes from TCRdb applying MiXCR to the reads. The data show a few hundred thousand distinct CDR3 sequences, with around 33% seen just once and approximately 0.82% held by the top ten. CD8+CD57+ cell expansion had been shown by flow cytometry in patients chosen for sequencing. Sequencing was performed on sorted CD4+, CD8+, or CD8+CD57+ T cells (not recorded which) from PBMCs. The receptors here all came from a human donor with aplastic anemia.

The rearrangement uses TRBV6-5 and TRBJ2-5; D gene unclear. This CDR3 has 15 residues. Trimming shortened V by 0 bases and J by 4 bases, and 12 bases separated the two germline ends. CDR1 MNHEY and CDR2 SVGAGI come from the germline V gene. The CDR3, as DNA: TGTGCCAGCAGTTACTCGATGTCGGTGCCAGAGACCCAGTACTTC. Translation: CASSYSMSVPETQYF.

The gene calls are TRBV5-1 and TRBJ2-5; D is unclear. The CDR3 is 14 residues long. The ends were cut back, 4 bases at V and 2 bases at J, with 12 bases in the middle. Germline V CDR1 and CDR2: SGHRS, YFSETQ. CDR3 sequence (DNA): TGCGCCAGCAGCCTAAGAACTGAACAAGAGACCCAGTACTTC. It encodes CASSLRTEQETQYF. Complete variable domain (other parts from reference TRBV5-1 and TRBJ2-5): KAGVTQTPRYLIKTRGQQVTLSCSPISGHRSVSWYQQTPGQGLQFLFEYFSETQRNKGNFPGRFSGRQFSNSRSEMNVSTLELGDSALYLCASSLRTEQETQYFGPGTRLLVL.

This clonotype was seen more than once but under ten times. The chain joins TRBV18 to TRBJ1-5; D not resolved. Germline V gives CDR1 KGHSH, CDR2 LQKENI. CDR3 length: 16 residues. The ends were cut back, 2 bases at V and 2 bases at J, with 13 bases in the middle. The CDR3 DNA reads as TGTGCCAGCTCACCAATTTCGGGAATAGGCAATCAGCCCCAGCATTTT. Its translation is CASSPISGIGNQPQHF.

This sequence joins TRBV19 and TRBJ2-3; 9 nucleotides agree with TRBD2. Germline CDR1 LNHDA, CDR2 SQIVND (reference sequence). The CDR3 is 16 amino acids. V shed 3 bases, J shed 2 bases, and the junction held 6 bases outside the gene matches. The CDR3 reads CASSIGSGRLTDTQYF. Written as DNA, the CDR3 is TGTGCCAGTAGTATTGGAAGCGGGAGGCTCACAGATACGCAGTATTTT. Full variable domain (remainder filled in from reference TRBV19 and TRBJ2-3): DGGITQSPKYLFRKEGQNVTLSCEQNLNHDAMYWYRQDPGQGLRLIYYSQIVNDFQKGDIAEGYSVSREKKESFPLTVTSAQKNPTAFYLCASSIGSGRLTDTQYFGPGTRLTVL.

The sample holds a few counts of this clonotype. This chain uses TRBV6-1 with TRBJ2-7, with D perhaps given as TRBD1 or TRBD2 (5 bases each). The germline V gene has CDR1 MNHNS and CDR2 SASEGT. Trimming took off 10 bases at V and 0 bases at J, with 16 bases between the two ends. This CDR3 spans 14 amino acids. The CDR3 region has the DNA TGTGCCACACTTCCGGGACGAGGCTCCTACGAGCAGTACTTC. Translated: CATLPGRGSYEQYF.

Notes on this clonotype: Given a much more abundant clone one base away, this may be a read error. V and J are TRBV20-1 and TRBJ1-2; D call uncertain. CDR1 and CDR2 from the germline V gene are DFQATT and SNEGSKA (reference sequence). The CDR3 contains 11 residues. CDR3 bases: TGCAGTGCTGCCGCCCCCCCAGGCTGCACCTTC. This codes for CSAAAPPGCTF.

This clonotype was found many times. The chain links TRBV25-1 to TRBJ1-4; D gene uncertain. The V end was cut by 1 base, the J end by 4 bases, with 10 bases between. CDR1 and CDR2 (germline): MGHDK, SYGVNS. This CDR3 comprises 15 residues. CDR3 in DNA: TGTGCCAGCAGTGAATCGGAAAAGATTAATGAAAAACTGTTTTTT. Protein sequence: CASSESEKINEKLFF.

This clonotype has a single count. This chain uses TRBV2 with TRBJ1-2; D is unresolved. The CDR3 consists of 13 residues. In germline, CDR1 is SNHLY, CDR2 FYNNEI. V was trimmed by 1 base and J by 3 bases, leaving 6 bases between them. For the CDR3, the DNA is TGTGCCAGCAGTGAAGACGGACACTATGGCTACACCTTC. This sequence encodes CASSEDGHYGYTF.

As DNA, the CDR3 is TGTGCCATCAGTGAAATCGGGACTGCGAATTCACCCCTCCACTTT. Protein: CAISEIGTANSPLHF. The rearrangement uses TRBV10-3 and TRBJ1-6; possible D gene TRBD1, 5 bases. The V and J ends lost 3 bases and 7 bases respectively, with 13 bases between them. The CDR3 sequence is 15 residues long. Germline V gene sequence: CDR1 ENHRY, CDR2 SYGVKD.

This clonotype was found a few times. The CDR3 here is CASSFTGVGELFF. In nucleotides, the CDR3 is TGTGCCAGCAGCTTTACAGGGGTCGGGGAGCTGTTTTTT. The chain couples TRBV7-2 to TRBJ2-2, with TRBD1 matching 7 bases. After removal of 3 bases from V and 7 bases from J, the junction contained 2 bases not matched to a gene. The germline CDR1 and CDR2 sequences are SGHTA and FQGNSA. The CDR3 consists of 13 residues.

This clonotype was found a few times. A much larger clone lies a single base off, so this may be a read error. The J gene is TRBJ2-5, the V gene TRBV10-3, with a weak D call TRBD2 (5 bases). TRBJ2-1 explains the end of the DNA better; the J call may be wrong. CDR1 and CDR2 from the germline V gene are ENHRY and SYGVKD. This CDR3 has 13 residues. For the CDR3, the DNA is TGTGCCATCAGTGAAGATCGGGGTTATGAGCAGTTCTTC. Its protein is CAISEDRGYEQFF.

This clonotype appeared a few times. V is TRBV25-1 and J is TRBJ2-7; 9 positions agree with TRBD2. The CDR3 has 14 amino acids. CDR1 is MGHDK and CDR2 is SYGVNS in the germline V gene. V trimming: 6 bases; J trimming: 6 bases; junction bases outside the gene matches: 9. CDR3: CASRLSGSSLEQYF. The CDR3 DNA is TGTGCCAGCAGGCTTAGCGGGAGTTCTCTCGAGCAGTACTTC.

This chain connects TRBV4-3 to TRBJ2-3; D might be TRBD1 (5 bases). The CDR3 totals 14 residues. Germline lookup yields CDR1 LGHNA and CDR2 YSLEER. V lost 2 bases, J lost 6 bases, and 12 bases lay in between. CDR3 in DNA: TGCGCCAGCAGCCAAAACGGCCCAGGGGATACGCAGTATTTT. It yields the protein CASSQNGPGDTQYF.

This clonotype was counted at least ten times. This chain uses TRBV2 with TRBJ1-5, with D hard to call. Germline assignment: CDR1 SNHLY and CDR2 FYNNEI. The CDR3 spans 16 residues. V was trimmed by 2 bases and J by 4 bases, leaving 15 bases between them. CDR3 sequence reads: CASSESSRAPNQPQHF. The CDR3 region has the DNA TGTGCCAGCAGTGAATCCAGTCGGGCCCCTAATCAGCCCCAGCATTTT.

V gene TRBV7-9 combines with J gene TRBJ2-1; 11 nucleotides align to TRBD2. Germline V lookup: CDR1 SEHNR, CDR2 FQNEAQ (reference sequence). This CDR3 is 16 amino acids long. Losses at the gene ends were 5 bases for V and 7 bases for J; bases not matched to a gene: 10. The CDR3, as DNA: TGTGCCAGCAGCCCATTACCTAGCGGGAGGCGGAATGAGCAGTTCTTC. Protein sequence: CASSPLPSGRRNEQFF.

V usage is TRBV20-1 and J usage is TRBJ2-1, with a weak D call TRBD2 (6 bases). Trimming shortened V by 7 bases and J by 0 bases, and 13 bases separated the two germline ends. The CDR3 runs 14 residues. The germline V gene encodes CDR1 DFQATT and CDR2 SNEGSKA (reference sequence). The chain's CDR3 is CSVNSGSSYNEQFF. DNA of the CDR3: TGCAGTGTTAATAGCGGAAGCTCCTACAATGAGCAGTTCTTC.

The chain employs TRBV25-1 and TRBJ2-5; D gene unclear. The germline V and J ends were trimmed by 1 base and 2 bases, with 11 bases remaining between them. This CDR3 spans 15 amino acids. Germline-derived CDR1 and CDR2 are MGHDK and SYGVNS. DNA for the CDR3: TGTGCCAGCAGTGAATTAGGCCAGAAGCAAGAGACCCAGTACTTC. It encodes CASSELGQKQETQYF.